This T cell receptor (beta chain) was sequenced for a study of T cell responses to AZD1222 COVID-19 vaccine. Findings and caveats of the study: Targets within unmutated variant regions were reportedly found for nearly half of spike-specific TCRs. Dominant CD4 TCR responses targeted spike regions 160-218 and 743-854. Clonal diversity was possibly underestimated, and white British individuals and females predominated among donors. Samples come after the peak T cell response, not at day 14.

Assay used: immunoSEQ multiplex PCR; TCRdb lists only in-frame clones, some missing. The sample records approximately 110,000 clones, around 86% being singletons. About this clone: What it binds is unknown.

Material: peripheral blood, obtained on day 0 of AZD1222 vaccination. This sequence originates from an adult in good health.

The DNA for the CDR3 is TGTGCCAGCAGCGTATCAACGACCTTATACAATGAGCAGTTCTTC. Residues: CASSVSTTLYNEQFF. The chain is built from TRBV9 and TRBJ2-1; D not certain. The V end was cut by 1 base, the J end by 4 bases, with 12 bases between. The CDR3 contains 15 residues. Germline V gene lookup returns CDR1 SGDLS and CDR2 YYNGEE.